These 5 T cell receptor beta chains share one sample of origin, sequenced in a study of Ad26.COV2.S vaccination and SARS-CoV-2 variants. Indicated treatment: around 19 received Ad26.COV2.S at low or high dose, single or two shots; roughly five received placebo; per-sample allocation not given. Samples analyzed were those drawn on day 63 after the first vaccine or placebo injection. Sequenced by immunoSEQ multiplex PCR; TCRdb stores in-frame clones only, minus some. The sample carries 240,000 or so clones, around nine tenths recorded once. This sample comprised peripheral blood, obtained in a trial of Ad26.COV2.S vaccine versus placebo. Source of these receptors: a person between 18 and 59 years old who received the Ad26.COV2.S COVID-19 vaccine or a placebo.

The J gene is TRBJ2-7, the V gene TRBV6-1; 9 bases map to TRBD2. CDR1 and CDR2 from the germline V gene are MNHNS and SASEGT. V lost 4 bases and J lost 0; bases outside the gene matches: 7. CDR3 length: 16 amino acids. CDR3 protein: CASSGASGDPSYEQYF. In DNA, the CDR3 is TGTGCCAGCAGTGGAGCTAGCGGGGACCCCTCCTACGAGCAGTACTTC.

The chain joins TRBV7-3 to TRBJ2-7; 9 bases map to TRBD1. Germline V gives CDR1 SGHTA, CDR2 FQGTGA. The V and J ends lost 4 bases and 6 bases, in that order; junction bases with no gene match: 13. CDR3 length equals 16 residues. Here the CDR3 reads CASSSYIPGQGGEQYF. CDR3 nucleotide sequence: TGTGCCAGCAGCTCCTACATACCGGGACAGGGCGGCGAGCAGTACTTC.

The rearrangement links TRBV28 to TRBJ2-7; TRBD1 might be the D (6 bases). In germline, CDR1 is MDHEN, CDR2 SYDVKM. This CDR3 contains 15 residues. The V gene lost 5 bases and the J gene lost 5 bases, with 19 bases spanning the gap. CDR3 DNA sequence: TGTGCCAGCAGTACCTCCCCGACAGGTCTCGACGAGCAGTACTTC. Protein product: CASSTSPTGLDEQYF.

The chain uses TRBV9 and TRBJ2-7; TRBD2 agrees at 13 bases. This CDR3 spans 16 amino acids. CDR1 is SGDLS, CDR2 YYNGEE, per germline. Losses at the gene ends were 4 bases for V and 0 bases for J; bases not matched to a gene: 4. CDR3 residues: CASSPGTSGNSYEQYF. The DNA for the CDR3 is TGTGCCAGCAGCCCCGGGACTAGCGGGAACTCCTACGAGCAGTACTTC.

The chain has TRBV30 and TRBJ2-7; D is unclear. Deletions cut 5 bases from V and 6 bases from J, with 11 bases between. CDR1 GTSNPN and CDR2 SVGIG come from the germline V gene (reference sequence). This CDR3 has 11 amino acids. The CDR3 is CAWHHSGEQYF. As DNA, the CDR3 is TGTGCCTGGCACCACTCAGGCGAGCAGTACTTC. Drawing the rest from reference TRBV30 and TRBJ2-7, the complete variable domain is SQTIHQWPATLVQPVGSPLSLECTVEGTSNPNLYWYRQAAGRGLQLLFYSVGIGQISSEVPQNLSASRPQDRQFILSSKKLLLSDSGFYLCAWHHSGEQYFGPGTRLTVT.